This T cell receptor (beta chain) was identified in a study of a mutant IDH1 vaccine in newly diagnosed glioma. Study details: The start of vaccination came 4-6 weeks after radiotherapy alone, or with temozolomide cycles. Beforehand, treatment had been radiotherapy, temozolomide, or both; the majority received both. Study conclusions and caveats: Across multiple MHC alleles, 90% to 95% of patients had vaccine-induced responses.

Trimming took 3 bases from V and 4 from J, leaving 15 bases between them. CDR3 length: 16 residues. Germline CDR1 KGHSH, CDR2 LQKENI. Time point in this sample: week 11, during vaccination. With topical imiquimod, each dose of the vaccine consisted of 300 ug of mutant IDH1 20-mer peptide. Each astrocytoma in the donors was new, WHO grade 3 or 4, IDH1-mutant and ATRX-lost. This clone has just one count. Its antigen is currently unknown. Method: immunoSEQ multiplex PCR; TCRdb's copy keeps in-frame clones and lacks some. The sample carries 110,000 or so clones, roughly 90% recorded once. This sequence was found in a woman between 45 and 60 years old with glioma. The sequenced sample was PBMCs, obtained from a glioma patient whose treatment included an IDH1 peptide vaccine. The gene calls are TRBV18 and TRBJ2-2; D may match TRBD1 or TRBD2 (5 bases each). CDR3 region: CASSPRDVGGTGELFF. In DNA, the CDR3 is TGTGCCAGCTCACCGAGGGACGTAGGAGGCACCGGGGAGCTGTTTTTT.